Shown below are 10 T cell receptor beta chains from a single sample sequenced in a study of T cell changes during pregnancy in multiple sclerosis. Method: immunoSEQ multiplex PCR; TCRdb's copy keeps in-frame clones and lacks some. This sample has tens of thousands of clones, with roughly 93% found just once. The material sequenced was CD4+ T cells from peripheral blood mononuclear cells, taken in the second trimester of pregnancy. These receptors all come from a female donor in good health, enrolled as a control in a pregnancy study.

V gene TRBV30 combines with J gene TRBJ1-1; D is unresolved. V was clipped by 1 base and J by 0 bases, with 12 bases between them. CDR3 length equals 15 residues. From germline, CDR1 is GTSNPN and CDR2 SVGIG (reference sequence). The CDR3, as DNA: TGTGCCTGGAGTGGTACCATTATAGTGAACACTGAAGCTTTCTTT. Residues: CAWSGTIIVNTEAFF.

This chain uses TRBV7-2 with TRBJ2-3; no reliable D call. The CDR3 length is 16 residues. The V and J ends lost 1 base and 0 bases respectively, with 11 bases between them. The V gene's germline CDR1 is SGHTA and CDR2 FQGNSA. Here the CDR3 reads CASSLGAATSTDTQYF. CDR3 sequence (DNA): TGTGCCAGCAGCTTAGGTGCAGCGACTAGCACAGATACGCAGTATTTT.

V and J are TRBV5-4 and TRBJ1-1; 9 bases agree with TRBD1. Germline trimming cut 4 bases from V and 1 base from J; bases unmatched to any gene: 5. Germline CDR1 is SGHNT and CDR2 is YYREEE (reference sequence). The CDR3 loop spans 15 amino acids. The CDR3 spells CASSAGQGPNTEAFF. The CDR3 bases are TGTGCCAGCAGCGCCGGACAGGGGCCGAACACTGAAGCTTTCTTT.

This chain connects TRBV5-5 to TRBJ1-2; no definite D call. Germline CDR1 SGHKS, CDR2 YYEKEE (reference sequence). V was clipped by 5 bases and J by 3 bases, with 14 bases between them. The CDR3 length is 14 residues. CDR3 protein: CASSYLGRDYGYTF. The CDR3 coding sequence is TGTGCCAGCAGTTACCTAGGGAGGGACTATGGCTACACCTTC.

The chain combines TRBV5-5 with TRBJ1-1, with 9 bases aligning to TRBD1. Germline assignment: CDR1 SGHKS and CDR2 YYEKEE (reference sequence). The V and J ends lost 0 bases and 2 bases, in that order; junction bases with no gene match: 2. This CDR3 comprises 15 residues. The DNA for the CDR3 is TGTGCCAGCAGCTTGGCGGACAGGGGAAACACTGAAGCTTTCTTT. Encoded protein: CASSLADRGNTEAFF.

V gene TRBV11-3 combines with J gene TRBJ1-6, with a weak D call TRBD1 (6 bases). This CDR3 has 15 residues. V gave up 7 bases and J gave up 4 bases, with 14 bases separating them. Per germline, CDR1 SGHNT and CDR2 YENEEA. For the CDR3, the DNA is TGTGCCAGCACCCGAGGGGGGGGGTATAATTCACCCCTCCACTTT. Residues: CASTRGGGYNSPLHF.

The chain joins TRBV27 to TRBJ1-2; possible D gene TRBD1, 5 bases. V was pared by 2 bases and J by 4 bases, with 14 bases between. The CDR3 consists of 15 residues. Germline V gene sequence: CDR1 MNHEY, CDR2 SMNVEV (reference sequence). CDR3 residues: CASSLGRQGLYGYTF. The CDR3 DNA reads TGTGCCAGCAGTTTAGGCAGGCAGGGCCTCTATGGCTACACCTTC.

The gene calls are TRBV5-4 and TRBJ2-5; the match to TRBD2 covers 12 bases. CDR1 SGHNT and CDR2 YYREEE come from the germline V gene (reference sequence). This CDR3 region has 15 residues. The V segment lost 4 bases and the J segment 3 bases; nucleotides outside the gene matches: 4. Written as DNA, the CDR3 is TGTGCCAGCAGCACCGGACTAGCGGGGAAAGAGACCCAGTACTTC. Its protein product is CASSTGLAGKETQYF. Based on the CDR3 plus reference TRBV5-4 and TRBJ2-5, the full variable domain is ETGVTQSPTHLIKTRGQQVTLRCSSQSGHNTVSWYQQALGQGPQFIFQYYREEENGRGNFPPRFSGLQFPNYSSELNVNALELDDSALYLCASSTGLAGKETQYFGPGTRLLVL.

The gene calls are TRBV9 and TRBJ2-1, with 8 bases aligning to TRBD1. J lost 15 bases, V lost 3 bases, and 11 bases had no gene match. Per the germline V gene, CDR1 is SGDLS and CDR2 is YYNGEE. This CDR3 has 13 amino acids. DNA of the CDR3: TGTGCCAGCAGCGCTCTTCGGACAGGGCTAATGTTCTTC. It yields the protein CASSALRTGLMFF. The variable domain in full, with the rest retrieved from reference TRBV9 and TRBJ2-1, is DSGVTQTPKHLITATGQRVTLRCSPRSGDLSVYWYQQSLDQGLQFLIQYYNGEERAKGNILERFSAQQFPDLHSELNLSSLELGDSALYFCASSALRTGLMFFGPGTRLTVL.

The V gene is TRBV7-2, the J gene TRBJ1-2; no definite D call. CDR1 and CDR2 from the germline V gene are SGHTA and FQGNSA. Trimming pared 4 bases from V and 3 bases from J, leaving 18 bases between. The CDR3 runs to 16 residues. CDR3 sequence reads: CASSSQPLRADYGYTF. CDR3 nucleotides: TGTGCCAGCAGCTCCCAACCACTGAGGGCCGACTATGGCTACACCTTC.